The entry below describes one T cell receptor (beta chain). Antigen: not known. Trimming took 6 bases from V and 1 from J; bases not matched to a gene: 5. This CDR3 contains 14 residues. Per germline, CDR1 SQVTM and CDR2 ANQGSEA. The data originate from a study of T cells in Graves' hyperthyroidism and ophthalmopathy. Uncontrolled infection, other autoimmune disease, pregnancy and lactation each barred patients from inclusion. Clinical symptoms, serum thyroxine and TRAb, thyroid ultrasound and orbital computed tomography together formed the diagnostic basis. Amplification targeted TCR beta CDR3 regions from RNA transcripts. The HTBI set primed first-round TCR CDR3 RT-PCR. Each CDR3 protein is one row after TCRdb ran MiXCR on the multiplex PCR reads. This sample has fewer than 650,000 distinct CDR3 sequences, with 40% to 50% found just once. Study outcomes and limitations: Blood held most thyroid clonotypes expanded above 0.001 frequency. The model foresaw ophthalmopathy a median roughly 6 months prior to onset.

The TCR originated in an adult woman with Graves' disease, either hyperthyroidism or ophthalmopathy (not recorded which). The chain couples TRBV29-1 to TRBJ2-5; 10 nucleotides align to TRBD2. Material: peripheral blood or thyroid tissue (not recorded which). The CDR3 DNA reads TGCAGCGTCCTCGGGACTAGCGTCCAAGAGACCCAGTACTTC. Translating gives CSVLGTSVQETQYF.